This T cell receptor beta chain comes out of a study of blood T cells in healthy people across ages. Study-wide points: TCR beta diversity tracked closely with naive T cell percentage.

This clonotype has just a few counts. Its specificity is unknown. Together with a sample-barcoded 5' primer, a J-beta primer mix was included in a second PCR lasting roughly 7 to 11 cycles. Each CDR3 protein gets one entry after TCRdb re-called the 5' RACE reads with MiXCR. The sample includes approximately 760,000 distinct CDR3 sequences, around a quarter seen only once; the top ten take 9% to 9.5%. The junction had 5 bases not matched to a gene; V was cut back by 5 bases and J by 5 bases. The CDR3 covers 16 residues. The sample was also linked to a second study, of T cells of mothers and their children.

The genes are TRBV12-3 or TRBV12-4 and TRBJ2-1, with 14 bases aligning to TRBD2. Sequenced: blood. The sequence derives from a boy aged 5 to 17 in good health. The CDR3, as DNA: TGTGCCAGCAGTCCCCCGGGACTAGCGGGGGACAATGAGCAGTTCTTC. Translation gives CASSPPGLAGDNEQFF.